Below are 25 T cell receptor beta chains sequenced from a single sample in a study of T cell responses to AZD1222 COVID-19 vaccine. Produced via immunoSEQ multiplex PCR; TCRdb's table is partial and in-frame only. The sample includes approximately 140,000 clones, approximately 93% of them seen just once. Sequenced material: peripheral blood, taken on day 0 of MenACWY control vaccination. The source of these receptors is an adult in good health.

The rearrangement uses TRBV27 and TRBJ2-3, with D possibly being TRBD2 (6 bases). CDR1 and CDR2 from the germline V gene are MNHEY and SMNVEV (reference sequence). The CDR3 has 14 residues. V was shortened by 5 bases and J by 3 bases, with 12 bases between the two germline ends. The CDR3 sequence: CASSQGLGTDTQYF. The CDR3 DNA reads TGTGCCAGCAGTCAGGGACTGGGGACAGATACGCAGTATTTT.

This chain links TRBV7-9 with TRBJ1-4; weak D call: TRBD1 (5 bases). V was clipped by 1 base and J by 6 bases, with 15 bases between them. CDR1 is SEHNR and CDR2 is FQNEAQ in the germline V gene (reference sequence). The CDR3 has 16 residues. The CDR3 bases are TGTGCCAGCAGCTTAGTGCAGGGTCGGAGGGATGAAAAACTGTTTTTT. Its translation is CASSLVQGRRDEKLFF.

This chain joins TRBV11-2 and TRBJ1-2; tentatively, D is TRBD1 (5 bases). The CDR3 consists of 15 residues. Germline V lookup: CDR1 SGHAT, CDR2 FQNNGV. Trimming cost V 1 base and J 4 bases, with 13 bases left between them. CDR3 region: CASSLGLSGTYGYTF. CDR3 in DNA: TGTGCCAGCAGCTTAGGTCTTTCGGGGACCTATGGCTACACCTTC.

This clone was observed a single time. The chain combines TRBV11-2 with TRBJ1-1, with D tentatively TRBD1 (6 bases). V was shortened by 0 bases and J by 1 base, with 12 bases between the two germline ends. The CDR3 spans 16 residues. CDR1 and CDR2 from the germline V gene are SGHAT and FQNNGV. In DNA form, the CDR3 reads TGTGCCAGCAGCTTAGAATGGGGGGGCCGGAACACTGAAGCTTTCTTT. Translated, it gives CASSLEWGGRNTEAFF.

The chain carries TRBV5-4 and TRBJ2-1, with a possible D match to TRBD1 (6 bases). Trimming pared 4 bases from V and 0 bases from J, leaving 14 bases between. Germline loops: CDR1 SGHNT, CDR2 YYREEE (reference sequence). This CDR3 spans 16 amino acids. The CDR3 DNA sequence: TGTGCCAGCAGCGTGGACAGCGCAAGCTCCTACAATGAGCAGTTCTTC. As protein: CASSVDSASSYNEQFF.

The genes are TRBV5-1 and TRBJ1-3, with D perhaps matching TRBD1 (5 bases). CDR1 SGHRS and CDR2 YFSETQ come from the germline V gene. The CDR3 totals 13 residues. V was trimmed by 6 bases and J by 1 base, leaving 8 bases between them. In DNA form, the CDR3 reads TGCGCCAGCAAGAAGGGGTCTGGAAACACCATATATTTT. This codes for CASKKGSGNTIYF.

The chain employs TRBV7-8 and TRBJ1-5; 8 bases are a match to TRBD1. In germline, CDR1 is SGHVS, CDR2 FQNEAQ. The CDR3 runs to 14 residues. Trimming at V came to 6 bases and at J to 5 bases, leaving 6 bases not matched to a gene. The CDR3 is CASRNGQGDQPQHF. The CDR3 region has the DNA TGTGCCAGCAGGAACGGACAGGGTGATCAGCCCCAGCATTTT.

The chain employs TRBV5-4 and TRBJ2-7, with D uncertain. Germline-derived CDR1 and CDR2 are SGHNT and YYREEE (reference sequence). The CDR3 sequence is 13 residues long. Between the trimmed V and J ends, which lost 0 bases and 1 base, there was a span of 5 bases. For the CDR3, the DNA is TGTGCCAGCAGCTTGGGCAGATCCTACGAGCAGTACTTC. It is translated as CASSLGRSYEQYF.

The chain couples TRBV2 to TRBJ1-2; TRBD1 is a possible D gene (5 bases). CDR1 SNHLY and CDR2 FYNNEI come from the germline V gene. There are 14 residues in the CDR3. V was cut by 8 bases and J by 5 bases, with 18 bases left in between. In nucleotides, the CDR3 is TGTGCCAGCCGCCTCGGGGACGGTCGGTATGGCTACACCTTC. Amino acids: CASRLGDGRYGYTF.

V usage is TRBV6-4 and J usage is TRBJ1-2; weak D call: TRBD1 (6 bases). This CDR3 contains 15 residues. Germline lookup yields CDR1 MRHNA and CDR2 SNTAGT. V was shortened by 3 bases and J by 2 bases, with 13 bases between the two germline ends. The DNA for the CDR3 is TGTGCCAGCAGTGATTCAGGCAGGGGCAACTATGGCTACACCTTC. Its protein is CASSDSGRGNYGYTF.

The J gene is TRBJ1-1, the V gene TRBV2; D ambiguous. The germline V gene has CDR1 SNHLY and CDR2 FYNNEI. CDR3 length: 13 amino acids. V was pared by 0 bases and J by 0 bases, with 2 bases between. The CDR3 here is CASSEALNTEAFF. CDR3 nucleotides: TGTGCCAGCAGTGAAGCCTTGAACACTGAAGCTTTCTTT.

The chain employs TRBV10-3 and TRBJ1-1; TRBD1 might be the D (6 bases). Trimming removed 6 bases at V and 0 bases at J, with 8 bases between. Germline lookup yields CDR1 ENHRY and CDR2 SYGVKD. The CDR3 length is 13 residues. The CDR3 bases are TGTGCCATCAGCGGACAGATGAACACTGAAGCTTTCTTT. Its translation is CAISGQMNTEAFF.

This chain joins TRBV5-5 and TRBJ2-3; possible D gene TRBD1, 5 bases. This CDR3 region has 14 residues. Germline CDR1 reads SGHKS; CDR2 reads YYEKEE (reference sequence). V lost 5 bases and J lost 4, with 14 bases in between. CDR3 region: CASRRQLTADTQYF. In DNA, the CDR3 is TGTGCCAGCAGGCGACAGTTGACTGCAGATACGCAGTATTTT.

This clone was picked up one time. V and J are TRBV5-1 and TRBJ1-1, with 7 bases identical to TRBD1. The trim removed 4 bases at V and 1 base at J, leaving 7 bases unmatched. The germline V gene encodes CDR1 SGHRS and CDR2 YFSETQ. The CDR3 sequence is 15 residues long. CDR3: CASSPQGIGNTEAFF. CDR3 bases: TGCGCCAGCAGCCCACAGGGGATCGGGAACACTGAAGCTTTCTTT.

The chain combines TRBV29-1 with TRBJ2-1, with 7 bases matching TRBD2. Germline V CDR1 and CDR2: SQVTM, ANQGSEA. The CDR3 consists of 13 residues. Trimming removed 6 bases from V and 3 bases from J; junction bases left unmatched: 5. The CDR3 protein is CSVSSGVYNEQFF. CDR3 coding DNA: TGCAGCGTCTCTAGCGGAGTCTACAATGAGCAGTTCTTC.

The genes are TRBV7-9 and TRBJ1-5; D uncertain. Germline values: CDR1 SEHNR, CDR2 FQNEAQ (reference sequence). CDR3 size: 13 residues. V gave up 5 bases and J gave up 0 bases, with 5 bases separating them. The CDR3 sequence: CASSNNSNQPQHF. The CDR3 coding sequence is TGTGCCAGCAGCAATAATAGCAATCAGCCCCAGCATTTT.

The chain combines TRBV27 with TRBJ2-1; 13 bases align to TRBD2. Germline CDR1 reads MNHEY; CDR2 reads SMNVEV (reference sequence). The CDR3 runs to 15 residues. Trimming took 4 bases from V and 6 from J; bases not matched to a gene: 3. The CDR3 reads CASSWTSGSGNEQFF. In nucleotides, the CDR3 is TGTGCCAGCAGTTGGACTAGCGGGAGTGGCAATGAGCAGTTCTTC.

This sequence joins TRBV30 and TRBJ1-1, with D hard to call. V lost 4 bases and J 2 bases, leaving 5 bases between the germline ends. Germline lookup yields CDR1 GTSNPN and CDR2 SVGIG (reference sequence). CDR3 length: 11 residues. In DNA form, the CDR3 reads TGTGCCTGGATAGTAAACACTGAAGCTTTCTTT. It codes for CAWIVNTEAFF.

This chain connects TRBV9 to TRBJ1-1, with 9 bases lining up with TRBD1. The CDR3 consists of 15 residues. Unmatched junction bases numbered 4, after V lost 1 base and J lost 3 bases. Germline V gene sequence: CDR1 SGDLS, CDR2 YYNGEE. CDR3 in amino acids: CASSVSGTGYTEAFF. CDR3 nucleotide sequence: TGTGCCAGCAGCGTAAGCGGGACAGGGTACACTGAAGCTTTCTTT. The variable domain in full, with the rest retrieved from reference TRBV9 and TRBJ1-1, is DSGVTQTPKHLITATGQRVTLRCSPRSGDLSVYWYQQSLDQGLQFLIQYYNGEERAKGNILERFSAQQFPDLHSELNLSSLELGDSALYFCASSVSGTGYTEAFFGQGTRLTVV.

V is TRBV5-4 and J is TRBJ2-3, with TRBD1 matching 9 bases. J was trimmed by 4 bases and V by 5 bases; bases with no gene match: 11. The CDR3 is made up of 16 amino acids. Germline assignment: CDR1 SGHNT and CDR2 YYREEE (reference sequence). CDR3 sequence: CASRQQGRTGADTQYF. In nucleotides, the CDR3 is TGTGCCAGCAGGCAGCAGGGTCGGACAGGGGCAGATACGCAGTATTTT.

The rearrangement uses TRBV29-1 and TRBJ1-1; D unresolved. This CDR3 is built from 13 residues. Germline CDR1 reads SQVTM; CDR2 reads ANQGSEA. V lost 5 bases, J lost 0 bases, and 10 bases lay in between. The CDR3 sequence is CSVQRRLNTEAFF. CDR3 DNA sequence: TGCAGCGTTCAGCGACGGCTGAACACTGAAGCTTTCTTT.

The genes are TRBV25-1 and TRBJ2-7; D remains unclear. The V gene's germline CDR1 is MGHDK and CDR2 SYGVNS. CDR3 length equals 14 residues. The germline V and J ends were trimmed by 4 bases and 2 bases, with 12 bases remaining between them. The CDR3 loop reads CASSVRVSTYEQYF. The CDR3 bases are TGTGCCAGCAGTGTTCGGGTCTCAACCTACGAGCAGTACTTC.

The chain uses TRBV19 and TRBJ1-5; tentatively, D is TRBD1 (6 bases). Germline V gene sequence: CDR1 LNHDA, CDR2 SQIVND (reference sequence). This CDR3 is built from 16 residues. Trimming took off 5 bases at V and 9 bases at J, with 23 bases between the two ends. The CDR3 loop reads CASSLRQDTPKWPQHF. The CDR3 region has the DNA TGTGCCAGTAGTTTGAGACAGGACACCCCTAAGTGGCCCCAGCATTTT.

The chain has TRBV28 and TRBJ1-6; D is undetermined. In germline, CDR1 is MDHEN, CDR2 SYDVKM. The CDR3 is 16 residues long. V lost 8 bases and J 5 bases, leaving 19 bases between the germline ends. The chain's CDR3 is CASQQPRQSHNSPLHF. The CDR3 DNA reads TGTGCCAGCCAACAACCCAGACAAAGCCATAATTCACCCCTCCACTTT.

The chain uses TRBV6-2 or TRBV6-3 and TRBJ1-1; D not resolved. This CDR3 contains 13 residues. Trimming stripped 5 bases from V and 7 bases from J, with 14 bases between. Germline values: CDR1 MNHEY, CDR2 SVGEGT. CDR3 in DNA: TGTGCCAGCAGTCCCACACCGGGAGGTGAAGCTTTCTTT. It codes for CASSPTPGGEAFF.